The rows below give T cell receptor beta chains drawn from one sample of a study of cytomegalovirus exposure and HLA in healthy donors. Data came from immunoSEQ multiplex PCR; TCRdb stores just in-frame clones and leaves some out. The table includes about 200,000 clones, less than 80% detected once. Sequences were obtained from PBMCs. The source of these receptors is a girl aged 2 to 9 in good health and CMV-seronegative. CDR3s include the opening cysteine and the closing phenylalanine or tryptophan. The D gene is left open where the match is weak. Clone size is stated in some rows and not others, as once, few, many or a class when expanded.

v_call,j_call,clone_size,cdr3_length,d_call,cdr3_nt,cdr3_aa
TRBV27,TRBJ2-3,once,17,TRBD2,TGTGCCAGCAGTTCGGCCTTTACAGTTCAGGGAGCGGGGGGCGGGTATTTT,CASSSAFTVQGAGGGYF
TRBV11-2,TRBJ2-7,-,15,TRBD1,TGTGCCAGCAGCTCGACAGGGGGCCTAACCTACGAGCAGTACTTC,CASSSTGGLTYEQYF
TRBV5-1,TRBJ2-1,-,15,TRBD2,TGCGCCAGCAGCGATAGCGGGAGCTCCTACAATGAGCAGTTCTTC,CASSDSGSSYNEQFF
TRBV2,TRBJ2-5,-,14,TRBD2,TGTGCCAGCAGTGGGACTAGCGACCAAGAGACCCAGTACTTC,CASSGTSDQETQYF
TRBV2,TRBJ2-2,-,13,-,TGTGCCAGCAGTGAAGACTACACCGGGGAGCTGTTTTTT,CASSEDYTGELFF
TRBV7-6,TRBJ2-5,-,13,TRBD1,TGTGCCAGCAGGGGCAGACAGGGATGGACCCAGTACTTC,CASRGRQGWTQYF
TRBV5-1,TRBJ2-3,-,14,TRBD2,TGCGCCAGCAGTAGCGGGGGGAGCACAGATACGCAGTATTTT,CASSSGGSTDTQYF
TRBV6-1,TRBJ1-6,-,15,-,TGTGCCAGCAGTGTAGAGGGATTCCTCTTAACACCCCTCCACTTT,CASSVEGFLLTPLHF
TRBV15,TRBJ2-3,-,15,-,TGTGCCACCAGCAGAGAGACTAGGCCGTTGGATACGCAGTATTTT,CATSRETRPLDTQYF
TRBV4-1,TRBJ2-7,-,15,-,TGCGCCAGCAGCCCAGTTACCGCCGTTGCCTACGAGCAGTACTTC,CASSPVTAVAYEQYF
TRBV7-9,TRBJ2-1,-,14,-,TGTGCCAGCAGCCAAGCGGTCGCGTACAATGAGCAGTTCTTC,CASSQAVAYNEQFF
TRBV6-6,TRBJ2-2,once,15,TRBD2,TGTGCCAGCAGCTTAAGCGGGAGGGCTCGGGGGGAGCTGTTTTTT,CASSLSGRARGELFF
TRBV23-1,TRBJ1-5,-,14,-,TGCGCCAGCAGTCTCCAGCGGGTAGATCAGCCCCAGCATTTT,CASSLQRVDQPQHF
TRBV6-1,TRBJ2-1,-,14,TRBD1,TGTGCCAGCAGCACAGGGGTTCGAGGCAGTGAGCAGTTCTTC,CASSTGVRGSEQFF
TRBV18,TRBJ1-2,-,14,-,TGTGCCAGCTCATCGCAGACAGCTAATTATGGCTACACCTTC,CASSSQTANYGYTF
TRBV7-9,TRBJ2-1,-,12,-,TGTTCCACCGCTCAGCGGTACAATGAGCAGTTCTTC,CSTAQRYNEQFF
TRBV5-6,TRBJ2-5,-,13,TRBD1,TGTGCCAGCACCCGGACAGGGCAAGAGACCCAGTACTTC,CASTRTGQETQYF
TRBV4-2,TRBJ1-1,few,14,-,TGTGCCAGCATACCCGGCGTGGCGGACACTGAAGCTTTCTTT,CASIPGVADTEAFF
TRBV7-9,TRBJ1-1,-,14,-,TGTGCCAGCAGCGTCGTAGGGGCGAACACTGAAGCTTTCTTT,CASSVVGANTEAFF
TRBV15,TRBJ2-7,once,13,TRBD2,TGTGCCACCAGCAGAGATCTCGCGGGAGTACTGTACTTC,CATSRDLAGVLYF
TRBV7-9,TRBJ1-4,-,14,-,TGTGCCAGCAGCTTAGCTCGGGGGAATGAAAAACTGTTTTTT,CASSLARGNEKLFF
TRBV6-5,TRBJ2-5,-,15,-,TGTGCCAGCAGGAGAACTAGTGGGTACCAAGAGACCCAGTACTTC,CASRRTSGYQETQYF
TRBV7-9,TRBJ2-6,-,19,-,TGTGCCAGCAGACGGACCCACAGGGTTTCCCTCTCTGGGGCCAACGTCCTGACTTTC,CASRRTHRVSLSGANVLTF
TRBV6-5,TRBJ1-1,-,16,-,TGTGCCAGCAGTTACTCGCCCTATACTCGAAACACTGAAGCTTTCTTT,CASSYSPYTRNTEAFF
TRBV30,TRBJ1-4,-,15,-,TGTGCCTGGAGTGTATTTGCAGGGACTTATGAAAAACTGTTTTTT,CAWSVFAGTYEKLFF
TRBV2,TRBJ2-7,-,13,-,TGTGCCAGCAGTGAATCAAATTCCTACGAGCAGTACTTC,CASSESNSYEQYF
TRBV16,TRBJ1-5,few,18,TRBD1,TGTGCCAGCAGCCAATCGGCCGGACAGGGGGCTTTCAATCAGCCCCAGCATTTT,CASSQSAGQGAFNQPQHF
TRBV6-1,TRBJ2-3,-,15,TRBD2,TGTGCCAGCAGTCCAGGCGGGGGGCGCACAGATACGCAGTATTTT,CASSPGGGRTDTQYF
TRBV4-1,TRBJ2-7,-,15,TRBD2,TGCGCCAGCAGCCAAGTCGGGGACTACCCCTACGAGCAGTACTTC,CASSQVGDYPYEQYF
TRBV7-2,TRBJ2-5,-,14,-,TGTGCCAGCAGTTTGTGGGCGGGCCAAGAGACCCAGTACTTC,CASSLWAGQETQYF